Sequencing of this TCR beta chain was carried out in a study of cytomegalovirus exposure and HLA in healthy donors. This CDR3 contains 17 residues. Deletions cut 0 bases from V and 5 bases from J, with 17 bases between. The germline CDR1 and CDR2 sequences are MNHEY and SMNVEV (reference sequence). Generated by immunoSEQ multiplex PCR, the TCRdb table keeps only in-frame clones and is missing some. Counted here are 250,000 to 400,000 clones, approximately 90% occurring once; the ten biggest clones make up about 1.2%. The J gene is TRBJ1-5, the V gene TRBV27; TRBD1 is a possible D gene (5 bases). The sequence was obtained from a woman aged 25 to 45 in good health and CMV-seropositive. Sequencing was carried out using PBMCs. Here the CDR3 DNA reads TGTGCCAGCAGTTTATCGGGGCGGCGGGGTATATATCAGCCCCAGCATTTT. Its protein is CASSLSGRRGIYQPQHF.